The sequence of this TCR beta chain was determined in a study of blood T cell repertoires in COVID-19. Trimming cost V 4 bases and J 4 bases; bases outside gene matches: 6. This CDR3 is built from 16 residues. CDR1 and CDR2 from the germline V gene are SGDLS and YYNGEE. Profiling relied on immunoSEQ multiplex PCR, and the TCRdb table lists in-frame clones only, not all of them. This repertoire shows a few hundred thousand clones, roughly 85% found once; its top ten account for under 3.5%. The sequencing input was peripheral blood. J is TRBJ2-5 and V is TRBV9; 14 bases match TRBD2. This clonotype was obtained from a woman aged 18-29 years with acute or convalescent COVID-19. CDR3 loop: CASSPGLAGGGETQYF. The CDR3 DNA reads TGTGCCAGCAGCCCCGGACTAGCGGGAGGAGGAGAGACCCAGTACTTC.